These 25 T cell receptor beta chains were all obtained from the same sample, sequenced in a study of identical twins. TCRdb re-called the 5' RACE reads through MiXCR, storing one row per CDR3 protein. The sample lists 200,000 or so distinct CDR3 sequences; 15% to 20% were seen once. These data are also associated with another study on T cells expressing NK-cell markers.

The sample taken for sequencing was CD8+ T cells sorted from blood. These receptor sequences come from a young woman in good health.

The chain carries TRBV5-1 and TRBJ1-2; D is undetermined. The CDR3 is 12 residues long. The V gene's germline CDR1 is SGHRS and CDR2 YFSETQ. Deletions cut 4 bases from V and 4 bases from J, with 8 bases between. The CDR3 DNA reads as TGCGCCAGCAGCCCCCCAGGCTATGGCTACACCTTC. Translating it yields CASSPPGYGYTF.

This clonotype was seen a few times. The rearrangement uses TRBV19 and TRBJ2-2, with D hard to call. This CDR3 has 13 amino acids. V shed 5 bases and J shed 7 bases, with 11 bases lying between them. Germline V gene data show CDR1 as LNHDA and CDR2 as SQIVND (reference sequence). The CDR3 bases are TGTGCCAGTAGTGCCCGGACCGACGGGGAGCTGTTTTTT. Its translation is CASSARTDGELFF. Looking up the rest from reference TRBV19 and TRBJ2-2 gives the full variable domain: DGGITQSPKYLFRKEGQNVTLSCEQNLNHDAMYWYRQDPGQGLRLIYYSQIVNDFQKGDIAEGYSVSREKKESFPLTVTSAQKNPTAFYLCASSARTDGELFFGEGSRLTVL.

In its sample, this clonotype was seen a few times. The V and J genes are TRBV5-5 and TRBJ2-7; TRBD1 matches 9 bases. The V gene's germline CDR1 is SGHKS and CDR2 YYEKEE (reference sequence). CDR3 length: 14 amino acids. V shed 0 bases and J 4 bases; nucleotides not matched to a gene: 2. This CDR3 reads CASSLVGQGYEQYF. The CDR3, as DNA: TGTGCCAGCAGCTTGGTTGGACAGGGGTACGAGCAGTACTTC.

This clonotype was recorded a few times. The chain is built from TRBV6-2 or TRBV6-3 and TRBJ2-1; TRBD2 agrees at 7 bases. This CDR3 comprises 11 residues. The junction had 5 bases not matched to a gene; V was cut back by 8 bases and J by 10 bases. Germline values: CDR1 MNHEY, CDR2 SVGEGT. CDR3 residues: CASGPGLEQFF. The CDR3 bases are TGTGCCAGCGGTCCGGGACTAGAGCAGTTCTTC.

The CDR3 protein is CASSFAAVAGYTF. The CDR3 nucleotides are TGTGCCAGCAGTTTTGCGGCAGTTGCTGGCTACACCTTC. The chain carries TRBV12-3 or TRBV12-4 and TRBJ1-2; D gene uncertain. The germline V and J ends were trimmed by 3 bases and 7 bases, with 12 bases remaining between them. The CDR3 contains 13 residues.

A few counts support this clonotype. J is TRBJ1-4 and V is TRBV15; D remains unclear. This CDR3 is 14 amino acids long. V was shortened by 4 bases and J by 0 bases, with 6 bases between the two germline ends. Germline values: CDR1 LNHNV, CDR2 YYDKDF (reference sequence). The CDR3 region has the DNA TGTGCCACCAGCAAGATTGCAACTAATGAAAAACTGTTTTTT. Protein: CATSKIATNEKLFF.

The V and J genes are TRBV9 and TRBJ2-1; TRBD1 agrees at 12 bases. In germline, CDR1 is SGDLS, CDR2 YYNGEE. CDR3 length: 17 residues. J was trimmed by 5 bases and V by 3 bases; bases with no gene match: 9. CDR3 residues: CASSGTGTGGWNNEQFF. CDR3 in DNA: TGTGCCAGCAGCGGAACCGGGACAGGGGGCTGGAACAATGAGCAGTTCTTC.

A few counts support this clonotype. J is TRBJ1-1 and V is TRBV20-1; D is undetermined. Trimming left V 5 bases short and J 6 bases short, with 16 bases between. The CDR3 length is 13 residues. Germline V gene sequence: CDR1 DFQATT, CDR2 SNEGSKA (reference sequence). The CDR3 spells CSAEHVPYPEAFF. The CDR3 nucleotides are TGCAGTGCTGAACACGTACCGTACCCTGAAGCTTTCTTT.

This clonotype has at least ten counts. The chain combines TRBV4-3 with TRBJ2-7; TRBD2 agrees at 7 bases. J lost 0 bases, V lost 0 bases, and 5 bases had no gene match. CDR1 is LGHNA, CDR2 YSLEER, per germline. This CDR3 comprises 16 residues. The CDR3 DNA reads TGCGCCAGCAGCCAAGAACCGGGAGGACTCTCCTACGAGCAGTACTTC. Its protein is CASSQEPGGLSYEQYF.

This clonotype was counted a few times. V is TRBV29-1 and J is TRBJ2-6; D not certain. Between the trimmed V and J ends, which lost 3 bases and 1 base, there was a span of 7 bases. Per the germline V gene, CDR1 is SQVTM and CDR2 is ANQGSEA. This CDR3 has 14 residues. The CDR3 reads CSVDGVSGANVLTF. As DNA, the CDR3 is TGCAGCGTTGATGGGGTATCTGGGGCCAACGTCCTGACTTTC.

This clonotype has a handful of counts. The chain joins TRBV6-2 or TRBV6-3 to TRBJ2-7; unclear D gene. V lost 5 bases and J lost 7, with 9 bases in between. The length of the CDR3 is 11 residues. The germline V gene encodes CDR1 MNHEY and CDR2 SVGEGT. The CDR3, as DNA: TGTGCCAGCAGTGGGATATGGGAGCAGTACTTC. Translated, it gives CASSGIWEQYF.

This clonotype was observed a few times. The rearrangement joins TRBV7-2 to TRBJ1-2, with D unclear. CDR1 is SGHTA, CDR2 FQGNSA, per germline. The length of the CDR3 is 12 residues. V was trimmed by 8 bases and J by 2 bases, leaving 9 bases between them. CDR3 in DNA: TGTGCCAGCCGTGCTACCAACTATGGCTACACCTTC. Protein sequence: CASRATNYGYTF.

The chain recombines TRBV7-9 with TRBJ2-7; D gene unclear. Germline CDR1 and CDR2: SEHNR and FQNEAQ (reference sequence). V was pared by 2 bases and J by 6 bases, with 17 bases between. This CDR3 spans 15 amino acids. CDR3 loop: CASSLLSDRRTEQYF. The CDR3 DNA sequence: TGTGCCAGCAGCTTACTAAGCGATAGGAGAACCGAGCAGTACTTC.

The rearrangement links TRBV30 to TRBJ1-2; possible D gene TRBD1, 5 bases. The CDR3 sequence is 13 residues long. The V gene lost 5 bases and the J gene lost 4 bases, with 14 bases spanning the gap. Germline V gene lookup returns CDR1 GTSNPN and CDR2 SVGIG (reference sequence). CDR3: CAWGGDPLYGYTF. The CDR3 DNA reads TGTGCCTGGGGGGGGGACCCCCTCTATGGCTACACCTTC.

This clonotype was seen at least ten times. The rearrangement links TRBV19 to TRBJ1-2; 8 nucleotides line up with TRBD1. The CDR3 extends over 16 amino acids. V lost 6 bases, J lost 3 bases, and 12 bases stayed unmatched. From germline, CDR1 is LNHDA and CDR2 SQIVND (reference sequence). This CDR3 reads CASRTTGDKSYYGYTF. The CDR3 DNA sequence: TGTGCCAGTAGGACGACAGGGGATAAGTCCTACTATGGCTACACCTTC.

J is TRBJ2-7 and V is TRBV20-1, with TRBD2 identical over 7 bases. The CDR3 is 16 residues long. Unmatched junction bases numbered 10, after V lost 0 bases and J lost 2 bases. Germline V gene lookup returns CDR1 DFQATT and CDR2 SNEGSKA (reference sequence). In DNA form, the CDR3 reads TGCAGTGCTAGAGATCGGGGCGGGAGCCCAACCTACGAGCAGTACTTC. As protein: CSARDRGGSPTYEQYF.

This clonotype appeared a few times. The V and J genes are TRBV11-2 and TRBJ2-7; a weak D match, TRBD2 (5 bases). V lost 5 bases, J lost 4 bases, and 15 bases lay in between. This CDR3 comprises 14 residues. The V gene's germline CDR1 is SGHAT and CDR2 FQNNGV. The CDR3 nucleotides read TGTGCCAGCAGCCTTCTACTAGATCGGTACGAGCAGTACTTC. Amino acids: CASSLLLDRYEQYF.

This clonotype was detected a few times. The rearrangement joins TRBV29-1 to TRBJ2-1; 12 bases map to TRBD2. V shed 5 bases, J shed 9 bases, and the junction held 5 bases outside the gene matches. This CDR3 is built from 13 residues. CDR1 is SQVTM and CDR2 is ANQGSEA in the germline V gene. Here the CDR3 reads CSVTRLAGVEQFF. The CDR3 DNA follows: TGCAGCGTTACAAGACTAGCGGGAGTTGAGCAGTTCTTC.

The chain combines TRBV6-1 with TRBJ1-2; 7 bases are a match to TRBD1. There are 15 residues in the CDR3. V shed 6 bases and J 8 bases; nucleotides not matched to a gene: 15. Germline V gene data show CDR1 as MNHNS and CDR2 as SASEGT. The CDR3, as DNA: TGTGCCAGCAGAACTCCCGGGACAGATGAGGCCGGCTACACCTTC. Encoded protein: CASRTPGTDEAGYTF.

The J gene is TRBJ2-7, the V gene TRBV3-1; 7 positions agree with TRBD1. Trimming removed 4 bases from V and 2 bases from J; junction bases left unmatched: 8. The CDR3 runs 15 residues. Germline V gene data show CDR1 as LGHDT and CDR2 as YNNKEL (reference sequence). This chain's CDR3 is CASSRLGTVPYEQYF. The CDR3 DNA follows: TGTGCCAGCAGCCGACTTGGGACAGTCCCCTACGAGCAGTACTTC.

V gene TRBV6-2 or TRBV6-3 combines with J gene TRBJ2-5; 8 bases are a match to TRBD1. J was trimmed by 2 bases and V by 5 bases; bases with no gene match: 10. Germline-derived CDR1 and CDR2 are MNHEY and SVGEGT. The CDR3 has 16 amino acids. The CDR3 is CASSPWTGPEQETQYF. DNA of the CDR3: TGTGCCAGCAGTCCCTGGACAGGGCCGGAACAAGAGACCCAGTACTTC.

Ten or more counts support this clonotype. The genes are TRBV5-1 and TRBJ2-7; a possible D gene is TRBD2 (6 bases). Looked up from germline, CDR1 is SGHRS and CDR2 is YFSETQ. This CDR3 spans 14 amino acids. The germline V and J ends were trimmed by 1 base and 2 bases, with 10 bases remaining between them. The CDR3 sequence: CASSLWDSAYEQYF. The CDR3 DNA is TGCGCCAGCAGCTTGTGGGACTCCGCCTACGAGCAGTACTTC.

The chain combines TRBV12-3 or TRBV12-4 with TRBJ1-2; 8 bases fit TRBD1. The V and J ends lost 6 bases and 5 bases, in that order; junction bases with no gene match: 8. The CDR3 sequence is 14 residues long. Here the CDR3 DNA reads TGTGCCAGCAGCAATGTGGACAGGGTGTATGGCTACACCTTC. It codes for CASSNVDRVYGYTF.

This rearrangement joins TRBV21-1 to TRBJ2-7; the table's D call, TRBD2, was not checked against the DNA. TRBV21-1 is a pseudogene segment. The CDR3 covers 15 residues. Here the CDR3 reads CASSNKAGGPFEQYF. The CDR3 region has the DNA TGTGCCAGCAGCAACAAAGCGGGAGGGCCTTTCGAGCAGTACTTC.

The V gene is TRBV11-2, the J gene TRBJ2-7, with D hard to call. This CDR3 is 15 amino acids long. Deletions cut 0 bases from V and 3 bases from J, with 12 bases between. From germline, CDR1 is SGHAT and CDR2 FQNNGV. The CDR3: CASSLERSSGYEQYF. The CDR3 nucleotides read TGTGCCAGCAGCTTAGAACGGTCCTCCGGCTACGAGCAGTACTTC.